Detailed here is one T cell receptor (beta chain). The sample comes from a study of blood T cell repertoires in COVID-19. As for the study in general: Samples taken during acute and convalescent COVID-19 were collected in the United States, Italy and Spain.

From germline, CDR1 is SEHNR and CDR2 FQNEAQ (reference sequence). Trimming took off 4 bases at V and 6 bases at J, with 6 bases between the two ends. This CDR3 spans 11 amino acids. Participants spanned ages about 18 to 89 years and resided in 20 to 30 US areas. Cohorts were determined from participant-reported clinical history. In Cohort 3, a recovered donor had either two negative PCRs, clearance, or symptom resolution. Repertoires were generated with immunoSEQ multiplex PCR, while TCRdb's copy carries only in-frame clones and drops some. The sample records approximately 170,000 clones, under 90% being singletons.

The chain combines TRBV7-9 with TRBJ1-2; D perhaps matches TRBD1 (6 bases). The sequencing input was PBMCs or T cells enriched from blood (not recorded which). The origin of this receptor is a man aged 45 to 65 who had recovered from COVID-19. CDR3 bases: TGTGCCAGCAGCTGGGACAATGGCTACACCTTC. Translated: CASSWDNGYTF. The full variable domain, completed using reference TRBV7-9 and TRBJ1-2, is DTGVSQNPRHKITKRGQNVTFRCDPISEHNRLYWYRQTLGQGPEFLTYFQNEAQLEKSRLLSDRFSAERPKGSFSTLEIQRTEQGDSAMYLCASSWDNGYTFGSGTRLTVV.